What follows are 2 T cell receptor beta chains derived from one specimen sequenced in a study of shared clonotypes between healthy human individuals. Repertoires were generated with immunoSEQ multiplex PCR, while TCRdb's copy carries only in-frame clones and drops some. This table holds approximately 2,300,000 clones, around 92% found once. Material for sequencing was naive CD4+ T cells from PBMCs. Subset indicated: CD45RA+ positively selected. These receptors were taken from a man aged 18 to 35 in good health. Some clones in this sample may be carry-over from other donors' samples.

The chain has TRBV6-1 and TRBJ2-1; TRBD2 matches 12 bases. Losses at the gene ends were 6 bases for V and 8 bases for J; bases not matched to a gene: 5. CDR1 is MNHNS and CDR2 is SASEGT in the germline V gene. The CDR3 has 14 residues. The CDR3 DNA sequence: TGTGCCAGCAGGCGACTAGCGGGAGCCCATGAGCAGTTCTTC. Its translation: CASRRLAGAHEQFF.

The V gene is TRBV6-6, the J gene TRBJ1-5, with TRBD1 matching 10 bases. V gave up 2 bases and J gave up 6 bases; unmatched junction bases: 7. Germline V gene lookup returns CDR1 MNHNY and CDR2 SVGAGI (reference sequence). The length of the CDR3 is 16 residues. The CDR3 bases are TGTGCCAGCAGTTACGGGGTGGGACAGGGGACTCAGCCCCAGCATTTT. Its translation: CASSYGVGQGTQPQHF.